A single TCR beta chain is shown here with its context. Its target is unknown. This record belongs to a study of shared clonotypes between healthy human individuals. Overall study findings and caveats: Tissue TCR repertoires likely differ from these blood-only repertoires. Genetic and exposure-history diversity was limited by the few donors. Estimated clonotype richness was generally higher in naive than memory subsets.

A CD45RA-negative memory subset and a CD45RA+ naive subset were separated from the CD4+ cells. The data were produced by immunoSEQ multiplex PCR, yet TCRdb's version contains in-frame clones alone and is incomplete. Here the sample spans some 1 million clones, about 75% being singletons. The V end was cut by 0 bases, the J end by 1 base, with 21 bases between. Per germline, CDR1 SGHNT and CDR2 YYREEE (reference sequence). This CDR3 is built from 19 residues. The material sequenced was memory CD4+ T cells sorted from blood. As to subset: CD45RA-negative fraction. The receptor's source is a man aged 18 to 29 in good health. The V gene is TRBV5-4, the J gene TRBJ2-3, with D possibly TRBD2 on 5 matching bases. The CDR3: CASSLVTPGVPRRTDTQYF. CDR3 sequence (DNA): TGTGCCAGCAGCTTGGTTACCCCCGGGGTCCCCAGACGCACAGATACGCAGTATTTT.